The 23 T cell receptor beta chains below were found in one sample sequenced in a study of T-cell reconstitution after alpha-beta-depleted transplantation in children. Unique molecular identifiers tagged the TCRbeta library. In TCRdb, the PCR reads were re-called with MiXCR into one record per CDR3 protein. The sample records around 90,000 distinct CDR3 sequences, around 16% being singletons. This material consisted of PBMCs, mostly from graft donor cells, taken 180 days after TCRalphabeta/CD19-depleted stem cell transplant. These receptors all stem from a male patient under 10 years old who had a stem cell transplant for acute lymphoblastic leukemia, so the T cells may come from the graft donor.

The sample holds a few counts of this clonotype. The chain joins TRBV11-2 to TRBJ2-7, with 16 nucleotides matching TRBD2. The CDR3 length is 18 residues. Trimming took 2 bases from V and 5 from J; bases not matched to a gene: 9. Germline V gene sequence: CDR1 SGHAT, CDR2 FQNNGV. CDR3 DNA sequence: TGTGCCAGCAGCTTAATTCCGGGACTAGCGGGGGGGCCCCACGAGCAGTACTTC. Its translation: CASSLIPGLAGGPHEQYF.

The CDR3 sequence is CASYGGAGSGNTIYF. CDR3 sequence (DNA): TGTGCCAGTTATGGGGGGGCAGGCTCTGGAAACACCATATATTTT. The gene calls are TRBV27 and TRBJ1-3, with D perhaps TRBD1 (6 bases). The V and J ends lost 9 bases and 0 bases respectively, with 15 bases between them. Germline CDR1 MNHEY, CDR2 SMNVEV (reference sequence). The CDR3 runs to 15 residues.

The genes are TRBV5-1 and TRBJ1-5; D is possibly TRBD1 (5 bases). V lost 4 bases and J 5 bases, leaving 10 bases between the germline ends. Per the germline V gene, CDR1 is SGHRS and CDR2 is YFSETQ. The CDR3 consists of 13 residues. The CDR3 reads CASSRDLDQPQHF. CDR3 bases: TGCGCCAGCAGCCGGGACCTCGATCAGCCCCAGCATTTT.

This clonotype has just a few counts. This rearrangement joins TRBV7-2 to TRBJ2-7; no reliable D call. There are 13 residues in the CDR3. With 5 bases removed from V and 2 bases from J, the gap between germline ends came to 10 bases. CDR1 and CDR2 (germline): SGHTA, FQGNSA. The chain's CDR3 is CASSASSPYEQYF. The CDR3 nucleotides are TGTGCCAGCAGCGCTAGTAGTCCCTACGAGCAGTACTTC.

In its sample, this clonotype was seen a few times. This CDR3 is CASSDPPGTEAFF. The CDR3, as DNA: TGCGCCAGCAGCGATCCCCCGGGCACTGAAGCTTTCTTT. This chain uses TRBV5-1 with TRBJ1-1; D is undetermined. Germline CDR1 SGHRS, CDR2 YFSETQ. CDR3 size: 13 residues. The V and J ends lost 4 bases and 4 bases respectively, with 11 bases between them.

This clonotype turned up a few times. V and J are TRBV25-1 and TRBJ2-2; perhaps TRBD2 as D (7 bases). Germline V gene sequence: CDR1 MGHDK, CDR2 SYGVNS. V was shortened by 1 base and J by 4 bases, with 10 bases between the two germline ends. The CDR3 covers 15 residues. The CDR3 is CASSELGGRTGELFF. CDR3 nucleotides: TGTGCCAGCAGTGAATTGGGGGGGCGCACCGGGGAGCTGTTTTTT.

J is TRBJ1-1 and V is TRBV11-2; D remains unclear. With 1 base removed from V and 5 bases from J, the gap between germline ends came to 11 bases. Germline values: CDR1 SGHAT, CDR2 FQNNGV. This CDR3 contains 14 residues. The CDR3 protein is CASSLASEYTEAFF. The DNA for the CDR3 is TGTGCCAGCAGCTTAGCTTCGGAGTATACTGAAGCTTTCTTT.

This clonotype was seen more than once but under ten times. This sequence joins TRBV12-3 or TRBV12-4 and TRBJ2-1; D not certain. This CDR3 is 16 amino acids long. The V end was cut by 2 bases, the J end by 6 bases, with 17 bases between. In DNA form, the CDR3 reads TGTGCCAGCAGTTTACGGTTCGGTCCGTACCCCAATGAGCAGTTCTTC. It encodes CASSLRFGPYPNEQFF.

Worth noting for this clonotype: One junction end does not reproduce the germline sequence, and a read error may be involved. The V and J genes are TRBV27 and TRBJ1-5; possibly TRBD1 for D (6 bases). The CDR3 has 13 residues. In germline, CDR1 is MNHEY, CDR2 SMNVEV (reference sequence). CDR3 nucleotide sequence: TGTGCCTGCAGTTTAGGGGGGAAACAGCCCCAGCATTTT. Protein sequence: CACSLGGKQPQHF.

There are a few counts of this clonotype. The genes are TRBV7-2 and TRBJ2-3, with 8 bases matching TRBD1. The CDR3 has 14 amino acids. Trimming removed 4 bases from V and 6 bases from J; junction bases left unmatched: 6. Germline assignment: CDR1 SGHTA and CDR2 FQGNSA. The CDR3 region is CASSSWTGSDTQYF. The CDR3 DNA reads TGTGCCAGCAGCTCCTGGACAGGGTCGGATACGCAGTATTTT. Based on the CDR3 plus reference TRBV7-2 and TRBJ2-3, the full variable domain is GAGVSQSPSNKVTEKGKDVELRCDPISGHTALYWYRQSLGQGLEFLIYFQGNSAPDKSGLPSDRFSAERTGGSVSTLTIQRTQQEDSAVYLCASSSWTGSDTQYFGPGTRLTVL.

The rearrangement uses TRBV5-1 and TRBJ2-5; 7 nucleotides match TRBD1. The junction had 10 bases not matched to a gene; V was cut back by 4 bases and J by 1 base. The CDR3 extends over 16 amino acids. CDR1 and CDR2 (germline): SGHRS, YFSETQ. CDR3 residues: CASSMIPGQTQETQYF. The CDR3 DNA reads TGCGCCAGCAGCATGATACCGGGACAGACCCAAGAGACCCAGTACTTC.

DNA of the CDR3: TGTGCAGAAACGGCGGGGGGGAGCACAGATACGCAGTATTTT. It codes for CAETAGGSTDTQYF. This rearrangement joins TRBV6-1 to TRBJ2-3, with TRBD2 matching 9 bases. The CDR3 is 14 residues long. Per the germline V gene, CDR1 is MNHNS and CDR2 is SASEGT.

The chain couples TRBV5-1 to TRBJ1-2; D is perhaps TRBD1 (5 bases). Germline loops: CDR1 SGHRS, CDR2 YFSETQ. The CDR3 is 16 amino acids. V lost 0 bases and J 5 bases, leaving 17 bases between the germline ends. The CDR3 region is CASSLVLREFAYGYTF. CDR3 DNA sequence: TGCGCCAGCAGCTTGGTTCTCAGGGAATTCGCTTATGGCTACACCTTC.

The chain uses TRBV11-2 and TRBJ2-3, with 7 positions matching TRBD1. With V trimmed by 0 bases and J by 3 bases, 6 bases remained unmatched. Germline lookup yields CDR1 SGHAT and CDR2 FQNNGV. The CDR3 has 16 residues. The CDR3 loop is CASSLETGKETDTQYF. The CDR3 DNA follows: TGTGCCAGCAGCTTAGAGACAGGGAAGGAAACAGATACGCAGTATTTT.

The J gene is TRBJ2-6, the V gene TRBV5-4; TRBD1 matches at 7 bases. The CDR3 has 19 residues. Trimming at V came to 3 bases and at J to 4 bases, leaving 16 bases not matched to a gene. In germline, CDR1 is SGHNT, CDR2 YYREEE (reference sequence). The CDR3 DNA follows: TGTGCCAGCAGCTCGGGACAGAAACTCTCTGGTCTCGGGGCCAACGTCCTGACTTTC. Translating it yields CASSSGQKLSGLGANVLTF. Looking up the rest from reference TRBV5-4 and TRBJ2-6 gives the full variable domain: ETGVTQSPTHLIKTRGQQVTLRCSSQSGHNTVSWYQQALGQGPQFIFQYYREEENGRGNFPPRFSGLQFPNYSSELNVNALELDDSALYLCASSSGQKLSGLGANVLTFGAGSRLTVL.

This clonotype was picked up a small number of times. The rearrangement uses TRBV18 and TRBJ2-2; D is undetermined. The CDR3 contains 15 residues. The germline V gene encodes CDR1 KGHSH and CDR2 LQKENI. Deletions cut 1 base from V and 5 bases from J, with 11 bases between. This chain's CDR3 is CASSPQQIGTGELFF. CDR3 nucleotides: TGTGCCAGCTCACCACAACAGATTGGAACCGGGGAGCTGTTTTTT.

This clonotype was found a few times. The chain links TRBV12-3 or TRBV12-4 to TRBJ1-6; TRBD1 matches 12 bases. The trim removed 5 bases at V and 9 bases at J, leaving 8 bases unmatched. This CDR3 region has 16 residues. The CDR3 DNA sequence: TGTGCCAGCAGTGTAGGGACAGGGGGCGTGGGTTCACCCCTCCACTTT. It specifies CASSVGTGGVGSPLHF.

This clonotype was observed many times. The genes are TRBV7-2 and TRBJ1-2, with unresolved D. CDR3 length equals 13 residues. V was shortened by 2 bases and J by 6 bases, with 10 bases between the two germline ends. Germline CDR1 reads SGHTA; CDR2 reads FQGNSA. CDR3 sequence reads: CASSLQVRDGYTF. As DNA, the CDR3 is TGTGCCAGCAGCTTACAGGTTCGGGATGGCTACACCTTC. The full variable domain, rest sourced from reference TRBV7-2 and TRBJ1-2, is GAGVSQSPSNKVTEKGKDVELRCDPISGHTALYWYRQSLGQGLEFLIYFQGNSAPDKSGLPSDRFSAERTGGSVSTLTIQRTQQEDSAVYLCASSLQVRDGYTFGSGTRLTVV.

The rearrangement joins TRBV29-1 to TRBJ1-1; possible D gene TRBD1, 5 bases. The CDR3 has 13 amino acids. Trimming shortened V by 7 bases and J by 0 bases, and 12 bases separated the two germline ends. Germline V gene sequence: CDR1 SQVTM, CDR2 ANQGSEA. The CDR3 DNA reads TGCAGCGCCTTGACAGAGTTGAACACTGAAGCTTTCTTT. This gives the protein CSALTELNTEAFF.

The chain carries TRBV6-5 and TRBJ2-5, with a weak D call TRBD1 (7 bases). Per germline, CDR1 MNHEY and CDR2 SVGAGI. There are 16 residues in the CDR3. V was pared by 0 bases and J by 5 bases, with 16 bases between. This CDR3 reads CASSYSLRGAGETQYF. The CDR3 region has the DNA TGTGCCAGCAGTTACTCTCTCAGGGGGGCCGGGGAGACCCAGTACTTC.

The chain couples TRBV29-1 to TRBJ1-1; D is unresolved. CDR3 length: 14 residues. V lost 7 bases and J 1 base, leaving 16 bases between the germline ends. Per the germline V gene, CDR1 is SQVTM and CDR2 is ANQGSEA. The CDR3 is CSAMPDSTNTEAFF. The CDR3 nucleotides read TGCAGCGCCATGCCGGACTCCACGAACACTGAAGCTTTCTTT.

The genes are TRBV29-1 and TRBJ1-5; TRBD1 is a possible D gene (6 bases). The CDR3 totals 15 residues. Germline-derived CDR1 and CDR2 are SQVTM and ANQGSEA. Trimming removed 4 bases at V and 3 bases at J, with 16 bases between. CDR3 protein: CSVGRQAILNQPQHF. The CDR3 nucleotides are TGCAGCGTTGGGAGACAGGCGATCCTCAATCAGCCCCAGCATTTT.

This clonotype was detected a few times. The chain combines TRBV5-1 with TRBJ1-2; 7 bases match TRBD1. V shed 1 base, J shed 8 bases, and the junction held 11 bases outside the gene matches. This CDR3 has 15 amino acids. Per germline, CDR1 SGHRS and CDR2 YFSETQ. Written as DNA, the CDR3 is TGCGCCAGCAGCTTGTCCACCGGGACAGCGGAGGGCTACACCTTC. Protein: CASSLSTGTAEGYTF.